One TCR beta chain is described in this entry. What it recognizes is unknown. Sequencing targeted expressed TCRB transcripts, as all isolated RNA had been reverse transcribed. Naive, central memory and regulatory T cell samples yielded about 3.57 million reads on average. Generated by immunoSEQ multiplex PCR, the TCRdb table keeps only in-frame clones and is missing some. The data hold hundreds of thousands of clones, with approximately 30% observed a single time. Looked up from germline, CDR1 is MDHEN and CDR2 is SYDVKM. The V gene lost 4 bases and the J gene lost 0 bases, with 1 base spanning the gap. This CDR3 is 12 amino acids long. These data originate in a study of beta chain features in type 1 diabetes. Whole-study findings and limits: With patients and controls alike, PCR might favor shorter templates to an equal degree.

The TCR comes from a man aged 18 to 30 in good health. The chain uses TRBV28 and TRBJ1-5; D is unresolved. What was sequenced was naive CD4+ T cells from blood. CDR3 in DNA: TGTGCCAGCAGTTATAGCAATCAGCCCCAGCATTTT. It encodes CASSYSNQPQHF. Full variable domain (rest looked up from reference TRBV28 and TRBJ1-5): DVKVTQSSRYLVKRTGEKVFLECVQDMDHENMFWYRQDPGLGLRLIYFSYDVKMKEKGDIPEGYSVSREKKERFSLILESASTNQTSMYLCASSYSNQPQHFGDGTRLSIL.